This T cell receptor (beta chain) stems from a study of blood T cell repertoires in COVID-19. Background on the study: COVID-19 samples, acute and convalescent, were from the United States, Italy and Spain.

This CDR3 comprises 15 residues. CDR1 is MNHEY, CDR2 SVGAGI, per germline. The V gene lost 0 bases and the J gene lost 0 bases, with 5 bases spanning the gap. As originally analysed: Amplification of reference gene primers was used by the study to estimate nucleated cell counts. Measured with immunoSEQ multiplex PCR; TCRdb has only the in-frame clones, and not every one. That table supplies the V and J calls and clone size; D and trimming were determined from the DNA. This sample yields fewer than 300,000 clones, of which approximately 82% are seen a single time; 2.5% to 3.5% belongs to the top ten. The sample consisted of peripheral blood. This receptor was identified in a woman aged 18 to 35 with acute or convalescent COVID-19. The chain combines TRBV6-5 with TRBJ1-4, with unresolved D. The chain's CDR3 is CASSYSTSTNEKLFF. CDR3 DNA sequence: TGTGCCAGCAGTTACTCGACTTCAACTAATGAAAAACTGTTTTTT.